This T cell receptor beta chain was documented in a study of blood T cell repertoires in COVID-19. On the study more broadly: The United States, Italy and Spain supplied acute and convalescent COVID-19 samples. PBMCs, B-cell-depleted T cells, or T cells provided the cDNA or gDNA that made up the material.

The germline CDR1 and CDR2 sequences are SGHRS and YFSETQ. The CDR3 contains 15 residues. V was pared by 1 base and J by 4 bases, with 4 bases of the junction left unmatched. This clone was seen only once. The authors' processing: Nucleated cell number was recorded as an estimate derived from reference gene primer amplification. Repertoires were generated with immunoSEQ multiplex PCR, while TCRdb's copy carries only in-frame clones and drops some. That table gives V, J and clone size, and the DNA gave D and trimming. The sample consists of 200,000 to 300,000 clones, 85% to 90% of them appearing once. The rearrangement uses TRBV5-1 and TRBJ2-2; 7 nucleotides agree with TRBD1. The sequence was obtained from a woman between 40 and 50 years old with acute or convalescent COVID-19. Sequenced input: peripheral blood. The CDR3: CASSLSQGFTGELFF. DNA of the CDR3: TGCGCCAGCAGCTTGTCACAGGGGTTCACCGGGGAGCTGTTTTTT.